This T cell receptor (beta chain) was retrieved from a study of neoadjuvant anti-PD-1 for oral cavity cancer. Study context: Non-progressing patients received a fourth nivolumab dose near day 43, then surgery on days 50-56.

TCRdb's table, derived via immunoSEQ multiplex PCR, lists solely in-frame clones and lacks some. This table has roughly 68,000 clones, about 90% appearing once. Time point noted: after neoadjuvant nivolumab, at surgical resection. These oral cavity squamous cell carcinomas were HPV-negative and locally advanced. Trimming stripped 0 bases from V and 3 bases from J, with 9 bases between. This CDR3 spans 14 amino acids. Germline V gene lookup returns CDR1 SGHRS and CDR2 YFSETQ. Specimen: PBMCs, collected after nivolumab (anti-PD-1) treatment. The receptor was derived from a person between 40 and 80 years old with oral cavity squamous cell carcinoma. The V gene is TRBV5-1, the J gene TRBJ1-2, with D unresolved. As DNA, the CDR3 is TGCGCCAGCAGCTTGGGGGGAGCCCACTATGGCTACACCTTC. Translated, it gives CASSLGGAHYGYTF. Full variable domain (outside the CDR3, taken from reference TRBV5-1 and TRBJ1-2): KAGVTQTPRYLIKTRGQQVTLSCSPISGHRSVSWYQQTPGQGLQFLFEYFSETQRNKGNFPGRFSGRQFSNSRSEMNVSTLELGDSALYLCASSLGGAHYGYTFGSGTRLTVV.